Listed here are 19 T cell receptor beta chains from one sample, sequenced in a study of T cells of healthy individuals. TCRdb reprocessed the 5' RACE reads via MiXCR and lists one record per CDR3 protein. The sample has approximately 52,000 distinct CDR3 sequences, around 15% seen once. Every receptor here comes from a human donor in good health.

This sequence joins TRBV9 and TRBJ2-2, with 8 positions matching TRBD1. Germline V gene data show CDR1 as SGDLS and CDR2 as YYNGEE. The CDR3 contains 15 residues. The ends lost 7 bases at V and 7 bases at J; junction bases unmatched: 12. CDR3 amino acids: CASGYGRGRSGELFF. The DNA of the CDR3 is TGTGCCAGCGGGTATGGCAGGGGGCGTAGCGGGGAGCTGTTTTTT.

This clonotype was seen many times. The V call is TRBV10-3, the J call TRBJ2-3; 7 positions agree with TRBD1. This CDR3 region has 15 residues. Germline CDR1 reads ENHRY; CDR2 reads SYGVKD. Trimming removed 0 bases from V and 2 bases from J; junction bases left unmatched: 2. The CDR3 nucleotides read TGTGCCATCAGTGAGTCAGGGGGCTTCACAGATACGCAGTATTTT. This translates into CAISESGGFTDTQYF.

The rearrangement joins TRBV19 to TRBJ2-1, with D possibly TRBD1 on 5 matching bases. CDR1 and CDR2 from the germline V gene are LNHDA and SQIVND (reference sequence). V was clipped by 3 bases and J by 3 bases, with 9 bases between them. CDR3 length: 14 residues. This CDR3 is CASSIKGNYNEQFF. CDR3 nucleotides: TGTGCCAGTAGTATCAAGGGGAACTACAATGAGCAGTTCTTC.

Only a few counts were recorded for this clonotype. The chain recombines TRBV5-5 with TRBJ1-6; possible D gene TRBD1, 5 bases. The CDR3 length is 16 residues. Per germline, CDR1 SGHKS and CDR2 YYEKEE (reference sequence). V was shortened by 0 bases and J by 9 bases, with 16 bases between the two germline ends. The CDR3 protein is CASSLAVSGRASPLHF. The CDR3 DNA sequence: TGTGCCAGCAGCTTGGCCGTTTCGGGACGTGCTTCACCCCTCCACTTT. The complete variable domain, with remaining parts taken from reference TRBV5-5 and TRBJ1-6, reads DAGVTQSPTHLIKTRGQQVTLRCSPISGHKSVSWYQQVLGQGPQFIFQYYEKEERGRGNFPDRFSARQFPNYSSELNVNALLLGDSALYLCASSLAVSGRASPLHFGNGTRLTVT.

The sample holds many counts of this clonotype. The V gene is TRBV20-1, the J gene TRBJ1-1; maybe TRBD1 (5 bases). Trimming pared 4 bases from V and 4 bases from J, leaving 16 bases between. The CDR3 extends over 14 amino acids. Per the germline V gene, CDR1 is DFQATT and CDR2 is SNEGSKA (reference sequence). CDR3 sequence: CSATESRDVTEAFF. The CDR3 coding sequence is TGCAGTGCTACAGAGAGTAGGGACGTCACTGAAGCTTTCTTT.

This clonotype was seen many times. The chain has TRBV20-1 and TRBJ1-1, with 11 bases lining up with TRBD1. The CDR3 loop spans 14 amino acids. Germline CDR1 and CDR2: DFQATT and SNEGSKA (reference sequence). J gave up 3 bases and V 6 bases, and 6 bases lay outside the gene matches. The CDR3 reads CSARTGGSDTEAFF. In DNA form, the CDR3 reads TGCAGTGCCAGGACAGGGGGCTCGGACACTGAAGCTTTCTTT.

The chain uses TRBV24-1 and TRBJ2-1, with D possibly TRBD2 on 5 matching bases. The CDR3 contains 13 residues. Trimming stripped 4 bases from V and 9 bases from J, with 12 bases between. The germline V gene encodes CDR1 KGHDR and CDR2 SFDVKD. In DNA, the CDR3 is TGTGCCACCAGTGAGAGGGCCTTAAGTGAGCAGTTCTTC. Its translation: CATSERALSEQFF.

This clonotype was recorded many times. The chain carries TRBV24-1 and TRBJ1-4; 9 bases align to TRBD1. The CDR3 covers 16 residues. CDR1 KGHDR and CDR2 SFDVKD come from the germline V gene. V gave up 5 bases and J gave up 8 bases; unmatched junction bases: 11. The CDR3 coding sequence is TGTGCCACCAGTGGGGGACAGGGTCCTCCAGTAGAAAAACTGTTTTTT. This codes for CATSGGQGPPVEKLFF.

This clonotype has at least ten counts. This rearrangement joins TRBV5-1 to TRBJ1-1; 7 bases match TRBD1. J lost 7 bases, V lost 0 bases, and 9 bases had no gene match. The CDR3 totals 15 residues. The germline gives CDR1 SGHRS, CDR2 YFSETQ. For the CDR3, the DNA is TGCGCCAGCAGCTTGGTGGGACAGCCTGACGATGAAGCTTTCTTT. Translated: CASSLVGQPDDEAFF.

This sequence joins TRBV5-6 and TRBJ2-2, with 9 bases fitting TRBD1. This CDR3 spans 15 amino acids. The V and J ends lost 6 bases and 4 bases, in that order; junction bases with no gene match: 7. Germline CDR1 is SGHDT and CDR2 is YYEEEE. CDR3 region: CASTPRTGVTGELFF. The CDR3 DNA follows: TGTGCCAGCACTCCAAGGACAGGGGTCACCGGGGAGCTGTTTTTT. Drawing the rest from reference TRBV5-6 and TRBJ2-2, the complete variable domain is DAGVTQSPTHLIKTRGQQVTLRCSPKSGHDTVSWYQQALGQGPQFIFQYYEEEERQRGNFPDRFSGHQFPNYSSELNVNALLLGDSALYLCASTPRTGVTGELFFGEGSRLTVL.

This clonotype was counted once. The chain couples TRBV20-1 to TRBJ2-1, with unresolved D. Germline V gene sequence: CDR1 DFQATT, CDR2 SNEGSKA (reference sequence). The CDR3 runs to 19 residues. V was cut by 1 base and J by 0 bases, with 22 bases left in between. The DNA of the CDR3 is TGCAGTGCTAGAGGATTCAACCCACTAAGAACCAGCTCCTACAATGAGCAGTTCTTC. This codes for CSARGFNPLRTSSYNEQFF.

A remark on this clonotype: A much larger clone sits a single nucleotide away, making a read error possible. The J gene is TRBJ1-1, the V gene TRBV6-5, with D tentatively TRBD1 (5 bases). This CDR3 has 12 residues. CDR1 is MNHEY, CDR2 SVGAGI, per germline. The CDR3 here is CASSYGGTETFF. CDR3 in DNA: TGTGCCAGCAGTTACGGGGGGACTGAAACTTTCTTT.

This clonotype was seen more than once but under ten times. The chain employs TRBV25-1 and TRBJ2-7; D gene uncertain. V lost 2 bases and J 4 bases, leaving 9 bases between the germline ends. The CDR3 sequence is 13 residues long. The germline V gene encodes CDR1 MGHDK and CDR2 SYGVNS. CDR3 nucleotides: TGTGCCAGCAGTGAAGTTGGTTTTTACGAGCAGTACTTC. This sequence encodes CASSEVGFYEQYF.

This clonotype was picked up many times. The gene calls are TRBV6-1 and TRBJ2-2, with TRBD2 matching over 12 bases. The V and J ends lost 9 bases and 6 bases, in that order; junction bases with no gene match: 5. Germline CDR1 and CDR2: MNHNS and SASEGT. This CDR3 region has 14 residues. CDR3 nucleotide sequence: TGTGCCAGTGAGACTAGCGGGAGTGCCGGGGAGCTGTTTTTT. Its translation is CASETSGSAGELFF.

This clonotype was detected many times. The J gene is TRBJ2-1, the V gene TRBV7-2; weak D call: TRBD2 (6 bases). Germline V gene lookup returns CDR1 SGHTA and CDR2 FQGNSA. With 5 bases removed from V and 0 bases from J, the gap between germline ends came to 14 bases. The CDR3 loop spans 16 amino acids. For the CDR3, the DNA is TGTGCCAGCAGCCTCGACGGGAGAAGCTCCTACAATGAGCAGTTCTTC. Amino acids: CASSLDGRSSYNEQFF.

This clonotype has at least ten counts. The genes are TRBV11-2 and TRBJ2-2; TRBD2 aligns across 9 bases. This CDR3 is built from 16 residues. The V and J ends lost 1 base and 5 bases, in that order; junction bases with no gene match: 5. Germline V gene sequence: CDR1 SGHAT, CDR2 FQNNGV. CDR3 in amino acids: CASSLVSAGGTGELFF. CDR3 in DNA: TGTGCCAGCAGCTTAGTCTCGGCGGGAGGGACCGGGGAGCTGTTTTTT.

The chain combines TRBV18 with TRBJ2-7; perhaps TRBD2 as D (5 bases). The germline V gene has CDR1 KGHSH and CDR2 LQKENI. V was pared by 6 bases and J by 5 bases, with 14 bases between. This CDR3 is 13 amino acids long. Written as DNA, the CDR3 is TGTGCCAGCTCCCAGGACTCGGGGAACGAGCAGTACTTC. Amino acid sequence: CASSQDSGNEQYF.

This clonotype was recorded at least ten times. This rearrangement joins TRBV5-4 to TRBJ2-7; 8 bases match TRBD1. CDR1 and CDR2 from the germline V gene are SGHNT and YYREEE (reference sequence). This CDR3 has 15 amino acids. V shed 1 base, J shed 4 bases, and the junction held 7 bases outside the gene matches. Here the CDR3 DNA reads TGTGCCAGCAGCTTGTCTCCAGGGGGCCAGTACGAGCAGTACTTC. As protein: CASSLSPGGQYEQYF. The full variable domain, with the rest looked up from reference TRBV5-4 and TRBJ2-7, is ETGVTQSPTHLIKTRGQQVTLRCSSQSGHNTVSWYQQALGQGPQFIFQYYREEENGRGNFPPRFSGLQFPNYSSELNVNALELDDSALYLCASSLSPGGQYEQYFGPGTRLTVT.

This clonotype showed up just a few times. The chain employs TRBV5-1 and TRBJ1-1; D not resolved. V lost 0 bases and J lost 4, with 10 bases in between. Germline assignment: CDR1 SGHRS and CDR2 YFSETQ. This CDR3 region has 14 residues. CDR3 amino acids: CASSLEGWVTEAFF. CDR3 nucleotide sequence: TGCGCCAGCAGCTTGGAAGGCTGGGTCACTGAAGCTTTCTTT.